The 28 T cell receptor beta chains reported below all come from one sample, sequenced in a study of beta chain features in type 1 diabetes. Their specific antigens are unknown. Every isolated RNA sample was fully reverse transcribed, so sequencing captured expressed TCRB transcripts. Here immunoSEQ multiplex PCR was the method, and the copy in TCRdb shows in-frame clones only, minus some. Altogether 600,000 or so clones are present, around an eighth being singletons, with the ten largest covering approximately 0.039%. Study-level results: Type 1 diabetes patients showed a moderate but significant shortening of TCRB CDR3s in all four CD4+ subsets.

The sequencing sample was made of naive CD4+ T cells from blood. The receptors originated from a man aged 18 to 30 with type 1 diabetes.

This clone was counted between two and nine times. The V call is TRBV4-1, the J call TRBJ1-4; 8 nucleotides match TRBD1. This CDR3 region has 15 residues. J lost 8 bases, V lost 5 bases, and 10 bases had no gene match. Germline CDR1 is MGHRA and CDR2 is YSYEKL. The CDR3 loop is CASSSTGTGREKLFF. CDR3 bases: TGCGCCAGCAGCAGTACCGGGACAGGTCGGGAAAAACTGTTTTTT.

CDR3 in amino acids: CASSGQGAYTGELFF. DNA of the CDR3: TGCGCCAGCAGCGGACAGGGGGCGTATACCGGGGAGCTGTTTTTT. The chain links TRBV4-1 to TRBJ2-2, with 11 bases fitting TRBD1. The ends lost 5 bases at V and 5 bases at J; junction bases unmatched: 4. CDR3 length: 15 amino acids. Germline V gives CDR1 MGHRA, CDR2 YSYEKL.

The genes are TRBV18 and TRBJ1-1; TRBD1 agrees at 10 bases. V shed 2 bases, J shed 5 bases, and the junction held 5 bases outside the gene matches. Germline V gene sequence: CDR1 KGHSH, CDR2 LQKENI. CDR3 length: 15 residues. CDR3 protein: CASSPGDRGWTEAFF. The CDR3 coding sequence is TGTGCCAGCTCACCAGGGGACAGGGGATGGACTGAAGCTTTCTTT.

The DNA of the CDR3 is TGTGCCAGCAGCCTGACTAGCGGGGGGGCAGGAGATACGCAGTATTTT. Amino acids: CASSLTSGGAGDTQYF. The genes are TRBV11-2 and TRBJ2-3; TRBD2 agrees at 14 bases. The germline V gene has CDR1 SGHAT and CDR2 FQNNGV. The J segment lost 5 bases and the V segment lost 5 bases, leaving 6 bases of the junction unmatched. This CDR3 comprises 16 residues. Full variable domain (missing parts from reference TRBV11-2 and TRBJ2-3): EAGVAQSPRYKIIEKRQSVAFWCNPISGHATLYWYQQILGQGPKLLIQFQNNGVVDDSQLPKDRFSAERLKGVDSTLKIQPAKLEDSAVYLCASSLTSGGAGDTQYFGPGTRLTVL.

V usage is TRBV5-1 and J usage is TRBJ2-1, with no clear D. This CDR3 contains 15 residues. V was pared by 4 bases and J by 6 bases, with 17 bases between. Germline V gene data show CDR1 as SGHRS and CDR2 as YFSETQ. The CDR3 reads CASSIGQVPSNEQFF. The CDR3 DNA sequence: TGCGCCAGCAGCATTGGCCAAGTCCCTTCCAATGAGCAGTTCTTC.

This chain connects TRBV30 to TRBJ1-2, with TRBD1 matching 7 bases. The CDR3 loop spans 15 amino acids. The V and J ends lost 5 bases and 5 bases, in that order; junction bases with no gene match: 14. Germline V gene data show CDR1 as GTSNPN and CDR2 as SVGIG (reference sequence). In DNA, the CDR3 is TGTGCCTGGTTAGGAGAGACAGGGCTACGATATGGCTACACCTTC. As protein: CAWLGETGLRYGYTF.

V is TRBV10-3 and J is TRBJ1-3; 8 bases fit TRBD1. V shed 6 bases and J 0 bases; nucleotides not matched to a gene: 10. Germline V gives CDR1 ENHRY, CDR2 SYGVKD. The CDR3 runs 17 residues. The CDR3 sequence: CAISWETGVSSGNTIYF. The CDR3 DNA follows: TGTGCCATCAGCTGGGAGACAGGGGTTAGCTCTGGAAACACCATATATTTT.

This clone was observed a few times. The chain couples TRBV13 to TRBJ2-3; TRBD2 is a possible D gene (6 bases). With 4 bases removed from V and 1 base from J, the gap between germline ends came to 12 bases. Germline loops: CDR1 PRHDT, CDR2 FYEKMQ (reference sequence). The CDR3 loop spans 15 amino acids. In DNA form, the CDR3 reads TGTGCCAGCAGCTCTGCGGGGTCCGGCACAGATACGCAGTATTTT. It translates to CASSSAGSGTDTQYF.

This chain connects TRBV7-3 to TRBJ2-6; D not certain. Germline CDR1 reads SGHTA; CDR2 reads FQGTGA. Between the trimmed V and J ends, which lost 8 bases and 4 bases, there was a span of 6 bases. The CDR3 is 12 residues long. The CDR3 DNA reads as TGTGCCAGCTCCCGGGGGGCCAACGTCCTGACTTTC. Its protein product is CASSRGANVLTF.

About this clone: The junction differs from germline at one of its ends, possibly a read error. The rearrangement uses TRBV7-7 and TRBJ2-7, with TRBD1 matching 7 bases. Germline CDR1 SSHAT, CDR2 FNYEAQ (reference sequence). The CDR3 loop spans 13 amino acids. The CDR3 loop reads CASSSIDRAEQYF. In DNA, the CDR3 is TGTGCTAGCAGTTCTATAGACAGGGCCGAGCAGTACTTC.

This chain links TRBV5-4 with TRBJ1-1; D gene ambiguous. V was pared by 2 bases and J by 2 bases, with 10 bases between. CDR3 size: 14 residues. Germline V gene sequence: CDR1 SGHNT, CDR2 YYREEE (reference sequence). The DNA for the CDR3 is TGTGCCAGCAGCTTACAAGGCAGCAACACTGAAGCTTTCTTT. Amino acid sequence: CASSLQGSNTEAFF. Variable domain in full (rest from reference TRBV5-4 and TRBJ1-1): ETGVTQSPTHLIKTRGQQVTLRCSSQSGHNTVSWYQQALGQGPQFIFQYYREEENGRGNFPPRFSGLQFPNYSSELNVNALELDDSALYLCASSLQGSNTEAFFGQGTRLTVV.

The CDR3 spells CASSVGVGLAYEQYF. The DNA for the CDR3 is TGTGCCAGCAGCGTAGGAGTAGGTTTAGCCTACGAGCAGTACTTC. The V call is TRBV9, the J call TRBJ2-7; D not resolved. Germline V gene lookup returns CDR1 SGDLS and CDR2 YYNGEE. The CDR3 covers 15 residues. V lost 0 bases and J 2 bases, leaving 12 bases between the germline ends.

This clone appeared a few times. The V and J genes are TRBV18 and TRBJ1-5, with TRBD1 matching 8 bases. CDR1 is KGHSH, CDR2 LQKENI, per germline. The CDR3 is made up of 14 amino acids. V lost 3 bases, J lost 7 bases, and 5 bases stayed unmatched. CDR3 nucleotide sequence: TGTGCCAGCTCACCGACAGGGGTTGGGCAGCCCCAGCATTTT. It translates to CASSPTGVGQPQHF.

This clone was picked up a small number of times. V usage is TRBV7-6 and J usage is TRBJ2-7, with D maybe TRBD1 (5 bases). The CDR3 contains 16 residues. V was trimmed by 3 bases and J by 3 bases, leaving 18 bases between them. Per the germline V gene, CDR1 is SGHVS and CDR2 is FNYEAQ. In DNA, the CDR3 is TGTGCCAGCAGCTTTACCCCAGGTTCCCAGGGCTACGAGCAGTACTTC. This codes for CASSFTPGSQGYEQYF.

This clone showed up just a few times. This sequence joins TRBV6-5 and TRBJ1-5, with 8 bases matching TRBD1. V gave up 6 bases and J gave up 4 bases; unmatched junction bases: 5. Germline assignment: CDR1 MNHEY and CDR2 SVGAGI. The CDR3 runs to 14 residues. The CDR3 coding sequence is TGTGCCAGCAGCGGACAGGGACTAAATCAGCCCCAGCATTTT. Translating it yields CASSGQGLNQPQHF.

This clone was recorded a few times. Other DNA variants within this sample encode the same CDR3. In DNA, the CDR3 is TGTGCCAGCAGCCCCTCCACAGATACGCAGTATTTT. The encoded protein is CASSPSTDTQYF. V usage is TRBV7-9 and J usage is TRBJ2-3, with D hard to call. V gave up 5 bases and J gave up 2 bases, with 5 bases separating them. CDR3 length: 12 amino acids. Germline V lookup: CDR1 SEHNR, CDR2 FQNEAQ (reference sequence).

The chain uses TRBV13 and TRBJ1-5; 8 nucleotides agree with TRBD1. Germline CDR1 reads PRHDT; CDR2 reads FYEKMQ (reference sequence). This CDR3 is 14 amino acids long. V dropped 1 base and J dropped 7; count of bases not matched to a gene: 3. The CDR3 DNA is TGTGCCAGCAGCTTAGCAGGGGGCGGACAGCCCCAGCATTTT. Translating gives CASSLAGGGQPQHF.

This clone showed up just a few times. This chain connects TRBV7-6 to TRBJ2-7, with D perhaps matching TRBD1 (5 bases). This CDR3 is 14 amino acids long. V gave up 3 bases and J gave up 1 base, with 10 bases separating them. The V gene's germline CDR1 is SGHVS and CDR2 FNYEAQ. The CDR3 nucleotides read TGTGCCAGCAGCTTCTCGGACACGTCCTACGAGCAGTACTTC. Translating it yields CASSFSDTSYEQYF.

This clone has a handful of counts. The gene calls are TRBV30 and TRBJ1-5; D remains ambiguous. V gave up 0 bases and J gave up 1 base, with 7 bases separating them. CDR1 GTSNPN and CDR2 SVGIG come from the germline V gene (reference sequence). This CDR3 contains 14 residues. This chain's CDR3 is CAWSVGQSNQPQHF. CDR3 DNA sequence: TGTGCCTGGAGTGTTGGGCAAAGCAATCAGCCCCAGCATTTT.

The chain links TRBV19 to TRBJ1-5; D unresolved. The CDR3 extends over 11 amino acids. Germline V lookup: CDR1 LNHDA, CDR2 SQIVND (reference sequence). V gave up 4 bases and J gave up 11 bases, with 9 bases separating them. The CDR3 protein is CASSTAIAQHF. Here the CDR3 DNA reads TGTGCCAGTAGTACAGCTATTGCCCAGCATTTT.

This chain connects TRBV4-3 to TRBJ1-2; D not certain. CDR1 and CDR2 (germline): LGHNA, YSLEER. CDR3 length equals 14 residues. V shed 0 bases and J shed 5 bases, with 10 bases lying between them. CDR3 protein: CASSQDRALYGYTF. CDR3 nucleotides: TGCGCCAGCAGCCAAGATAGGGCTTTGTATGGCTACACCTTC.

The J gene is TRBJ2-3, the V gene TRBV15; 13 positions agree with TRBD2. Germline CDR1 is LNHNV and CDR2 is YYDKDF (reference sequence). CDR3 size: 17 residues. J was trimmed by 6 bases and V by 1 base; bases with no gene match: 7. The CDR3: CATSRAATSGGRDTQYF. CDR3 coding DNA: TGTGCCACCAGCAGAGCGGCGACTAGCGGGGGGAGGGATACGCAGTATTTT.

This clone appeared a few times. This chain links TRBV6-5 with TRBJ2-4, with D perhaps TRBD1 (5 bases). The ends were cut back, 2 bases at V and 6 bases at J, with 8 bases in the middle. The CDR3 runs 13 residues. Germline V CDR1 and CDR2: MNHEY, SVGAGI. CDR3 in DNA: TGTGCCAGCAGTTACAGGGGTGGAAACATTCAGTACTTC. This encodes CASSYRGGNIQYF.

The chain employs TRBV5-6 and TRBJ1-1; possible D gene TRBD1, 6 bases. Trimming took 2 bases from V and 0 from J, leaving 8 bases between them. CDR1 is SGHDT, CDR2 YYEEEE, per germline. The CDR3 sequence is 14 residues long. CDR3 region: CASSFDRLNTEAFF. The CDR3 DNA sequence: TGTGCCAGCAGCTTCGACAGGTTGAACACTGAAGCTTTCTTT.

The CDR3 reads CASSPDGGQETQYF. For the CDR3, the DNA is TGTGCCAGCTCACCCGACGGGGGCCAAGAGACCCAGTACTTC. The genes are TRBV18 and TRBJ2-5; D may be TRBD2 (6 bases). The CDR3 runs to 14 residues. Germline V lookup: CDR1 KGHSH, CDR2 LQKENI. Trimming took 3 bases from V and 1 from J, leaving 9 bases between them.

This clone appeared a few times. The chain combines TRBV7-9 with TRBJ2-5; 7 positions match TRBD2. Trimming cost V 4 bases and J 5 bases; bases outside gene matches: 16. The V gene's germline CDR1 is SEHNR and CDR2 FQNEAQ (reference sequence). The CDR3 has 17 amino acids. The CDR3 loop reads CASSSLLSAGVGETQYF. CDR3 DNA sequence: TGTGCCAGCAGCTCCCTCCTATCCGCGGGAGTGGGCGAGACCCAGTACTTC.

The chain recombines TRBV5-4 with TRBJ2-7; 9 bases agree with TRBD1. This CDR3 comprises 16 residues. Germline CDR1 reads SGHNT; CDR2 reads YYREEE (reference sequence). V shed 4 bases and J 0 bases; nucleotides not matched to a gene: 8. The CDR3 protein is CASSKPPGQGSYEQYF. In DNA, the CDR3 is TGTGCCAGCAGCAAACCGCCGGGACAGGGCTCCTACGAGCAGTACTTC.

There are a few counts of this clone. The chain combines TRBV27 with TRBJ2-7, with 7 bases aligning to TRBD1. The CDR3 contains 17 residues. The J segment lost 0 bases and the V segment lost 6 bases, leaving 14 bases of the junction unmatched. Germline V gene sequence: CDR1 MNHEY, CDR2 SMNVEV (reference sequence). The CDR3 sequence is CASSRVGPGQSSYEQYF. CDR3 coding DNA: TGTGCCAGCAGCCGAGTTGGCCCGGGACAGAGCTCCTACGAGCAGTACTTC.